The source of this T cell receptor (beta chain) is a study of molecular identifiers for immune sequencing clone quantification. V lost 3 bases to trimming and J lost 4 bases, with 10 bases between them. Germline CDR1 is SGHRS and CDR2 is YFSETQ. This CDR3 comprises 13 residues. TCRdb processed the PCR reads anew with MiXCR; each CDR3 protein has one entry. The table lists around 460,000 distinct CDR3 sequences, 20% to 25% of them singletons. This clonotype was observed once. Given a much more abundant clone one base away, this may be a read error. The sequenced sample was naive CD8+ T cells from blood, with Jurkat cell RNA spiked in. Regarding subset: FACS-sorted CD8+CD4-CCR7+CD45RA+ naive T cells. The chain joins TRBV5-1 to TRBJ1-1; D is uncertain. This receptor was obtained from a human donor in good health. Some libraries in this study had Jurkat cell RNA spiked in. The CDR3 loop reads CASSSFGSTEAFF. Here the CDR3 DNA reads TGCGCCAGCAGCTCGTTCGGCAGCACTGAAGCTTTCTTT.